A single sample gave rise to the 30 T cell receptor beta chains below, sequenced in a study of radiotherapy plus CTLA-4 blockade in lung cancer. Clones were sequenced by immunoSEQ multiplex PCR, and TCRdb holds only the in-frame ones, with some missing. The repertoire holds roughly 85,000 clones, more than 85% seen once, with around 17% in the top ten. Material: peripheral blood, obtained from a patient treated with radiotherapy plus ipilimumab. The receptors originated from a human donor with non-small cell lung cancer that progressed on radiotherapy plus ipilimumab.

The chain recombines TRBV28 with TRBJ2-7; no clear D gene. Per germline, CDR1 MDHEN and CDR2 SYDVKM. Trimming took off 5 bases at V and 6 bases at J, with 11 bases between the two ends. The CDR3 sequence is 12 residues long. The CDR3 nucleotides are TGTGCCAGCAGTATCCCCCCCGGCGAGCAGTACTTC. Protein: CASSIPPGEQYF.

This clone was detected a few times. The V gene is TRBV7-9, the J gene TRBJ1-3; the D is unclear. V lost 5 bases, J lost 0 bases, and 11 bases lay in between. CDR1 is SEHNR, CDR2 FQNEAQ, per germline (reference sequence). The CDR3 is 15 residues long. The CDR3 loop is CASSLSRVSGNTIYF. In nucleotides, the CDR3 is TGTGCCAGCAGCCTCAGTAGAGTCTCTGGAAACACCATATATTTT.

The chain has TRBV23-1 and TRBJ1-3; D call uncertain. TRBV23-1 is labeled an ORF, and its function is uncertain. Trimming removed 6 bases from V and 0 bases from J, with 9 bases in between. There are 14 residues in the CDR3. The CDR3 nucleotides are TGCGCCAGCAGCCCCCTGAACTCTGGAAACACCATATATTTT. Translating it yields CASSPLNSGNTIYF.

In this sample, this clone turned up a few times. The rearrangement links TRBV19 to TRBJ2-5; 8 bases map to TRBD2. CDR1 and CDR2 (germline): LNHDA, SQIVND (reference sequence). CDR3 length equals 14 residues. The ends lost 3 bases at V and 0 bases at J; junction bases unmatched: 0. The CDR3 DNA reads as TGTGCCAGTAGTATGGGACTAGACCAAGAGACCCAGTACTTC. Encoded protein: CASSMGLDQETQYF. Variable domain in full (rest from reference TRBV19 and TRBJ2-5): DGGITQSPKYLFRKEGQNVTLSCEQNLNHDAMYWYRQDPGQGLRLIYYSQIVNDFQKGDIAEGYSVSREKKESFPLTVTSAQKNPTAFYLCASSMGLDQETQYFGPGTRLLVL.

This rearrangement joins TRBV7-9 to TRBJ2-2; D remains unclear. The CDR3 covers 14 residues. With 0 bases removed from V and 3 bases from J, the gap between germline ends came to 5 bases. Germline CDR1 and CDR2: SEHNR and FQNEAQ (reference sequence). The CDR3 sequence is CASSLAGHTGELFF. The DNA for the CDR3 is TGTGCCAGCAGCTTAGCAGGGCACACCGGGGAGCTGTTTTTT.

The chain combines TRBV2 with TRBJ2-2; TRBD2 matches 8 bases. The CDR3 loop spans 19 amino acids. J was trimmed by 7 bases and V by 4 bases; bases with no gene match: 20. Germline CDR1 SNHLY, CDR2 FYNNEI. CDR3 protein: CASSGGSGRLPTVGGELFF. Written as DNA, the CDR3 is TGTGCCAGCAGTGGCGGGAGCGGGAGATTGCCGACAGTGGGCGGGGAGCTGTTTTTT.

The chain recombines TRBV28 with TRBJ1-2, with a weak D call TRBD1 (6 bases). Germline-derived CDR1 and CDR2 are MDHEN and SYDVKM. The CDR3 is made up of 11 amino acids. V dropped 7 bases and J dropped 8 bases, with 11 bases sitting between them. As DNA, the CDR3 is TGTGCCAGCACCTCAGGGGCGGGCTACACCTTC. Translating gives CASTSGAGYTF.

The chain couples TRBV19 to TRBJ1-2; D gene ambiguous. CDR3 length: 14 residues. Germline assignment: CDR1 LNHDA and CDR2 SQIVND (reference sequence). V was cut by 3 bases and J by 4 bases, with 12 bases left in between. This CDR3 is CASSIAGPSYGYTF. CDR3 nucleotides: TGTGCCAGTAGTATCGCCGGACCTTCCTATGGCTACACCTTC.

The rearrangement links TRBV10-3 to TRBJ2-7; 13 bases match TRBD2. From germline, CDR1 is ENHRY and CDR2 SYGVKD. J gave up 5 bases and V 2 bases, and 9 bases lay outside the gene matches. This CDR3 region has 17 residues. Here the CDR3 reads CAISEPRTSGSINEQYF. DNA of the CDR3: TGTGCCATCAGTGAGCCCCGGACTAGCGGGAGCATCAACGAGCAGTACTTC.

This clone appeared a single time. This chain joins TRBV30 and TRBJ1-1; perhaps TRBD1 as D (6 bases). This CDR3 has 17 amino acids. CDR1 is GTSNPN and CDR2 is SVGIG in the germline V gene (reference sequence). V was trimmed by 8 bases and J by 5 bases, leaving 30 bases between them. CDR3 coding DNA: TGTGCCCAAAGTCCCCCCCAGGGGCCCCCCTTGGGAACTGAAGCTTTCTTT. It translates to CAQSPPQGPPLGTEAFF.

The table lists this clone with a count of one. This chain uses TRBV28 with TRBJ2-7; 12 bases map to TRBD2. Per the germline V gene, CDR1 is MDHEN and CDR2 is SYDVKM. V shed 3 bases and J 3 bases; nucleotides not matched to a gene: 6. The CDR3 runs 16 residues. The CDR3 DNA is TGTGCCAGCAGTTTTCCGACTAGCGGGGGTTTCTACGAGCAGTACTTC. As protein: CASSFPTSGGFYEQYF.

The J gene is TRBJ1-5, the V gene TRBV30; TRBD1 matches 8 bases. The V gene end was trimmed by 1 base and the J gene end by 6 bases; junction bases not matched to a gene: 2. The CDR3 length is 13 residues. Germline assignment: CDR1 GTSNPN and CDR2 SVGIG (reference sequence). CDR3 in amino acids: CAWSAQGGQPQHF. The DNA for the CDR3 is TGTGCCTGGAGTGCACAGGGGGGTCAGCCCCAGCATTTT.

The J gene is TRBJ1-5, the V gene TRBV4-1; D is undetermined. Germline lookup yields CDR1 MGHRA and CDR2 YSYEKL. There are 14 residues in the CDR3. Trimming removed 3 bases at V and 0 bases at J, with 6 bases between. CDR3 bases: TGCGCCAGCAGCCAGTGGGGTAGCAATCAGCCCCAGCATTTT. Translation: CASSQWGSNQPQHF.

The V gene is TRBV2, the J gene TRBJ2-7, with TRBD1 matching 7 bases. Per the germline V gene, CDR1 is SNHLY and CDR2 is FYNNEI. The junction had 4 bases not matched to a gene; V was cut back by 8 bases and J by 0 bases. This CDR3 is 13 amino acids long. The CDR3 region is CASVGDSSYEQYF. CDR3 coding DNA: TGTGCCAGCGTTGGGGACAGCTCCTACGAGCAGTACTTC.

The chain has TRBV18 and TRBJ2-7; D is ambiguous. V lost 3 bases and J lost 3, with 9 bases in between. The germline gives CDR1 KGHSH, CDR2 LQKENI. There are 13 residues in the CDR3. The CDR3 spells CASSPPRIYEQYF. The CDR3, as DNA: TGTGCCAGCTCACCCCCGAGAATCTACGAGCAGTACTTC.

The chain has TRBV25-1 and TRBJ2-2; D uncertain. The V gene lost 4 bases and the J gene lost 1 base, with 7 bases spanning the gap. From germline, CDR1 is MGHDK and CDR2 SYGVNS. The CDR3 is 14 amino acids. This CDR3 reads CASSAPGNTGELFF. CDR3 DNA: TGTGCCAGCAGTGCCCCCGGGAACACCGGGGAGCTGTTTTTT.

The genes are TRBV5-1 and TRBJ1-2; 8 bases map to TRBD1. V lost 8 bases and J lost 4; bases outside the gene matches: 13. CDR3 length equals 15 residues. Per the germline V gene, CDR1 is SGHRS and CDR2 is YFSETQ. The CDR3 is CASTTTTGEGYGYTF. Here the CDR3 DNA reads TGCGCCAGTACTACGACGACAGGGGAGGGCTATGGCTACACCTTC.

The gene calls are TRBV18 and TRBJ2-3; 13 bases are shared with TRBD2. J lost 2 bases, V lost 5 bases, and 4 bases had no gene match. Germline-derived CDR1 and CDR2 are KGHSH and LQKENI. The length of the CDR3 is 16 residues. CDR3 in amino acids: CASSRTSGGHTDTQYF. In DNA form, the CDR3 reads TGTGCCAGCTCAAGGACTAGCGGGGGCCACACAGATACGCAGTATTTT. Complete variable domain (other parts from reference TRBV18 and TRBJ2-3): NAGVMQNPRHLVRRRGQEARLRCSPMKGHSHVYWYRQLPEEGLKFMVYLQKENIIDESGMPKERFSAEFPKEGPSILRIQQVVRGDSAAYFCASSRTSGGHTDTQYFGPGTRLTVL.

CDR3 sequence: CASSSDRSEQYF. The CDR3 bases are TGTGCCAGCAGTTCCGACAGAAGCGAGCAGTACTTC. The V call is TRBV6-6, the J call TRBJ2-7, with D tentatively TRBD1 (5 bases). The CDR3 is 12 amino acids. Between the trimmed V and J ends, which lost 4 bases and 6 bases, there was a span of 10 bases. Germline CDR1 and CDR2: MNHNY and SVGAGI (reference sequence).

The J gene is TRBJ1-2, the V gene TRBV6-1; 7 bases fit TRBD1. The CDR3 sequence is 13 residues long. Germline lookup yields CDR1 MNHNS and CDR2 SASEGT. J gave up 0 bases and V 8 bases, and 3 bases lay outside the gene matches. CDR3 residues: CASRTGPNYGYTF. The CDR3 DNA reads TGTGCCAGCCGGACAGGTCCTAACTATGGCTACACCTTC.

The V and J genes are TRBV5-5 and TRBJ2-7; tentative D call: TRBD2 (6 bases). CDR1 is SGHKS, CDR2 YYEKEE, per germline (reference sequence). This CDR3 region has 13 residues. The V gene lost 4 bases and the J gene lost 5 bases, with 13 bases spanning the gap. The chain's CDR3 is CASSQVGGNEQYF. CDR3 coding DNA: TGTGCCAGCAGCCAGGTCGGGGGTAACGAGCAGTACTTC.

This clone was detected only once. This chain joins TRBV30 and TRBJ2-2; 8 bases align to TRBD1. Trimming took 3 bases from V and 3 from J; bases not matched to a gene: 9. The CDR3 length is 16 residues. CDR1 and CDR2 (germline): GTSNPN, SVGIG (reference sequence). Here the CDR3 reads CAWRLKDRGDTGELFF. Here the CDR3 DNA reads TGTGCCTGGAGACTTAAAGACAGGGGTGACACCGGGGAGCTGTTTTTT.

The genes are TRBV5-1 and TRBJ1-3; 9 bases are shared with TRBD1. The CDR3 sequence is 15 residues long. V lost 4 bases, J lost 3 bases, and 5 bases stayed unmatched. The germline gives CDR1 SGHRS, CDR2 YFSETQ. The CDR3 DNA reads TGCGCCAGCAGCCGGGGACAGGGAAGTGGAAACACCATATATTTT. It specifies CASSRGQGSGNTIYF.

The chain has TRBV29-1 and TRBJ2-1; 7 bases are shared with TRBD2. With 4 bases clipped from V and 8 bases from J, the junction kept 8 bases outside the gene matches. The germline gives CDR1 SQVTM, CDR2 ANQGSEA. The length of the CDR3 is 13 residues. The DNA of the CDR3 is TGCAGCGTTGGAAGCGGGGAGGGCTATGAGCAGTTCTTC. This codes for CSVGSGEGYEQFF.

J is TRBJ2-5 and V is TRBV7-2; 9 bases are shared with TRBD2. CDR1 is SGHTA and CDR2 is FQGNSA in the germline V gene. CDR3 length: 15 amino acids. Germline trimming cut 0 bases from V and 4 bases from J; bases unmatched to any gene: 3. The CDR3, as DNA: TGTGCCAGCAGCTTAGCTAGCGGGAGTCTAGAGACCCAGTACTTC. This gives the protein CASSLASGSLETQYF.

The rearrangement uses TRBV5-4 and TRBJ2-7; D tentatively reads TRBD1 or TRBD2 (6 bases each). V shed 3 bases and J shed 1 base, with 8 bases lying between them. The CDR3 has 13 residues. Germline-derived CDR1 and CDR2 are SGHNT and YYREEE (reference sequence). CDR3 residues: CASSWGASYEQYF. In DNA form, the CDR3 reads TGTGCCAGCAGCTGGGGGGCGTCCTACGAGCAGTACTTC.

V usage is TRBV7-9 and J usage is TRBJ2-7, with D uncertain. Germline-derived CDR1 and CDR2 are SEHNR and FQNEAQ (reference sequence). The CDR3 runs 13 residues. Trimming removed 4 bases from V and 4 bases from J, with 11 bases in between. CDR3 nucleotide sequence: TGTGCCAGCAGCTCCGAATCCAGTTACGAGCAGTACTTC. Its protein product is CASSSESSYEQYF.

CDR3 sequence reads: CASTGGDSGGYNEQFF. The DNA for the CDR3 is TGTGCCAGCACCGGGGGCGACAGCGGGGGGTACAATGAGCAGTTCTTC. This chain links TRBV5-4 with TRBJ2-1; 9 nucleotides align to TRBD2. The V and J ends lost 6 bases and 4 bases, in that order; junction bases with no gene match: 11. Per the germline V gene, CDR1 is SGHNT and CDR2 is YYREEE (reference sequence). The CDR3 runs to 16 residues.

The gene calls are TRBV13 and TRBJ2-5; a weak D match, TRBD2 (5 bases). CDR1 and CDR2 (germline): PRHDT, FYEKMQ (reference sequence). Trimming left V 6 bases short and J 5 bases short, with 19 bases between. The CDR3 has 15 amino acids. The CDR3 protein is CASRSPDCRGETQYF. As DNA, the CDR3 is TGTGCCAGCAGGAGCCCGGACTGCCGTGGGGAGACCCAGTACTTC.

The CDR3 reads CASSPGAPHEQFF. The DNA of the CDR3 is TGTGCCAGCAGCCCGGGGGCCCCACATGAGCAGTTCTTC. The genes are TRBV13 and TRBJ2-1, with D perhaps assigned TRBD1 or TRBD2 (6 bases each). Trimming left V 5 bases short and J 8 bases short, with 13 bases between. Germline values: CDR1 PRHDT, CDR2 FYEKMQ (reference sequence). There are 13 residues in the CDR3.